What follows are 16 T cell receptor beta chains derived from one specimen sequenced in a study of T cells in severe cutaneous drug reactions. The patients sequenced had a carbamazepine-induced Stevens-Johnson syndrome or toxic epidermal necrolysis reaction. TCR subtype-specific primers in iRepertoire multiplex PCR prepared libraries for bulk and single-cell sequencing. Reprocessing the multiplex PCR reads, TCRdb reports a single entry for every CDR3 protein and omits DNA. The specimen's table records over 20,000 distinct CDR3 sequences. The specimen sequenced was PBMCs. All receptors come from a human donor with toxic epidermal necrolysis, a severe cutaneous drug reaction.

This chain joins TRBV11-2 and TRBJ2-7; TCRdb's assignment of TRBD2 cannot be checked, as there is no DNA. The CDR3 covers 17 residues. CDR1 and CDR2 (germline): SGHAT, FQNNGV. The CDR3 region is CASSVVGLAVSSYEQYF.

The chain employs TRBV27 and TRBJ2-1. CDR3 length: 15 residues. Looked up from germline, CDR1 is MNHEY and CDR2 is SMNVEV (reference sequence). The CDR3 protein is CASSLAGSPYNEQFF.

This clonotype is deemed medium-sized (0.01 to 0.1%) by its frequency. CDR3 protein: CASSAYGSSYEQYF. The chain employs TRBV6-1 and TRBJ2-7. The CDR3 contains 14 residues. The V gene's germline CDR1 is MNHNS and CDR2 SASEGT.

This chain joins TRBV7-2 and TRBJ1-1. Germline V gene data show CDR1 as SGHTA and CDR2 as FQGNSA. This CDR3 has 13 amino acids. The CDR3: CASSPVKLREAFF.

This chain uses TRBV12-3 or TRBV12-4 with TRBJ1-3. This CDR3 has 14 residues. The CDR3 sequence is CASSLTRRANTIYF.

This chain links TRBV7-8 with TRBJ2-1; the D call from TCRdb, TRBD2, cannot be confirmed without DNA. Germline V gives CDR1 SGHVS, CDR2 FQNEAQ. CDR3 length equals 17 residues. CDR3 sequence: CASSLDPQFSLIGEQFF.

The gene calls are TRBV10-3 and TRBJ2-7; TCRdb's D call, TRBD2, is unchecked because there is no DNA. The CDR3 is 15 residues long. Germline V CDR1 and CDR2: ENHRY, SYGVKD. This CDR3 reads CAISESPPNPYEQYF.

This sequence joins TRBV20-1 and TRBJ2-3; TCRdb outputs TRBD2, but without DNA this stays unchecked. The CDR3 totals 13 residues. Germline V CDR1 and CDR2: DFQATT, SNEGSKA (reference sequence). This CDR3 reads CSARGEGPDTQYF.

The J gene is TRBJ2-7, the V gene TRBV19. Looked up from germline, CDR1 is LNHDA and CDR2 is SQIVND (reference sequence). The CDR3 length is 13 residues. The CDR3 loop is CASSSGSPYEQYF.

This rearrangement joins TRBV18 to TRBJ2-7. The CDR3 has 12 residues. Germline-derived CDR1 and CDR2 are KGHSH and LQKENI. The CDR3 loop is CASSPQTDEQYF.

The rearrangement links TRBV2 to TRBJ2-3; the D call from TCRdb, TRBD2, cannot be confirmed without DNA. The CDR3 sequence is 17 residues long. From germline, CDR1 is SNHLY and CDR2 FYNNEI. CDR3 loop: CASSEEVAGSNADTQYF.

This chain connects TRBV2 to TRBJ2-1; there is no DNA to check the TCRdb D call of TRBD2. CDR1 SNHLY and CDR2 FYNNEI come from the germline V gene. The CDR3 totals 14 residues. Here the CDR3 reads CASSRRLADNEQFF.

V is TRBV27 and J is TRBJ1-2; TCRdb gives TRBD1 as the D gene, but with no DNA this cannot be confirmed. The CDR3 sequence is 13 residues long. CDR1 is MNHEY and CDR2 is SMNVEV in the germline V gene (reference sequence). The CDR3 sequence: CASSQTGNRGYTF.

The CDR3 is CASSLEGVPLGTEAFF. This chain joins TRBV7-8 and TRBJ1-1; TCRdb's D call of TRBD1 is untestable without DNA. There are 16 residues in the CDR3. Germline CDR1 SGHVS, CDR2 FQNEAQ.

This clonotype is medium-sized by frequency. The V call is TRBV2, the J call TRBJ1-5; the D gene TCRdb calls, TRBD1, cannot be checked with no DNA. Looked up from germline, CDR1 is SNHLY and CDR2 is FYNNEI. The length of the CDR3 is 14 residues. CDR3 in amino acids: CASKSGQGNQPQHF.

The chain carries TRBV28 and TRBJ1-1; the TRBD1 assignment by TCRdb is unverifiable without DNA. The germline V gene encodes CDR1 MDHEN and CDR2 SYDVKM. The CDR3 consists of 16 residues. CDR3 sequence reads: CASSLLQTAINTEAFF.